These 5 T cell receptor beta chains share one sample of origin, sequenced in a study of cytomegalovirus exposure and HLA in healthy donors. PCR amplification relied on 60 Vbeta primers (plus 13 Jbeta primers). Using immunoSEQ multiplex PCR, the repertoire was profiled, and TCRdb retains in-frame clones only, with some absent. The sample features 100,000 to 150,000 clones, with over 2% in its top ten. Sequencing was done on a sample of PBMCs. These receptors originate from a man aged 40-49 years in good health and CMV-seronegative.

The V and J genes are TRBV29-1 and TRBJ2-3; 8 bases are shared with TRBD1. From germline, CDR1 is SQVTM and CDR2 ANQGSEA. The J segment lost 5 bases and the V segment lost 7 bases, leaving 11 bases of the junction unmatched. The CDR3 spans 14 residues. Written as DNA, the CDR3 is TGCAGCGGACGGACAGGGCCTAAGGTAGATACGCAGTATTTT. As protein: CSGRTGPKVDTQYF.

This chain connects TRBV7-8 to TRBJ1-5, with D possibly TRBD1 on 6 matching bases. Trimming shortened V by 5 bases and J by 3 bases, and 11 bases separated the two germline ends. The CDR3 consists of 14 residues. Germline assignment: CDR1 SGHVS and CDR2 FQNEAQ. Here the CDR3 reads CASSVQGYNQPQHF. As DNA, the CDR3 is TGTGCCAGCAGCGTACAGGGCTACAATCAGCCCCAGCATTTT.

The genes are TRBV2 and TRBJ2-7, with 16 nucleotides matching TRBD2. Germline trimming cut 5 bases from V and 7 bases from J; bases unmatched to any gene: 11. Germline V lookup: CDR1 SNHLY, CDR2 FYNNEI. This CDR3 has 17 amino acids. The CDR3 bases are TGTGCCAGCAGTACGGGACTAGCGGGAGGGCCCTCGAGGGAGCAGTACTTC. It specifies CASSTGLAGGPSREQYF.

The gene calls are TRBV28 and TRBJ2-5, with 8 bases lining up with TRBD1. The J call is in doubt because the DNA end fits TRBJ2-7 better. Germline lookup yields CDR1 MDHEN and CDR2 SYDVKM. CDR3 length equals 13 residues. CDR3 region: CASSLTGAYEQYF. CDR3 DNA: TGTGCCAGCAGTTTGACAGGGGCCTACGAGCAGTACTTC.

The chain employs TRBV9 and TRBJ2-2; 7 bases are a match to TRBD2. The CDR3 extends over 14 amino acids. Germline trimming cut 3 bases from V and 7 bases from J; bases unmatched to any gene: 6. CDR1 and CDR2 (germline): SGDLS, YYNGEE. The CDR3 protein is CASSGRGEGGELFF. DNA of the CDR3: TGTGCCAGCAGCGGACGAGGGGAGGGCGGGGAGCTGTTTTTT.